This T cell receptor (beta chain) was identified in a study of T cells in Graves' hyperthyroidism and ophthalmopathy. CDR3 length: 12 amino acids. Germline CDR1 is SGHKS and CDR2 is YYEKEE (reference sequence). V lost 2 bases and J 7 bases, leaving 9 bases between the germline ends. Using RNA transcripts as the source, TCR beta CDR3 regions were amplified. HTBI primers were employed in a first-round RT-PCR of the TCR CDR3. MiXCR, run by TCRdb on the multiplex PCR reads, gives a single entry per CDR3 protein. The sample shows some 300,000 distinct CDR3 sequences, roughly 15% of them seen only once. The chain combines TRBV5-5 with TRBJ1-1; D unresolved. The sample consisted of blood. This clonotype originated in a woman between 40 and 55 years old with Graves' hyperthyroidism. CDR3 sequence: CASSFRTLEAFF. DNA for the CDR3: TGTGCCAGCAGCTTCCGGACCCTTGAAGCTTTCTTT.